These 30 T cell receptor beta chains were sequenced from one sample in a study of CD8 T cells in ankylosing spondylitis. TCRdb recomputed calls from the 5' RACE reads with MiXCR, one row per CDR3 protein. The sample contains about 360,000 distinct CDR3 sequences, approximately 22% of which appear only once. The sample comprised blood, either unsorted or a sorted T cell fraction (not recorded which). Source of these receptors: a male donor with ankylosing spondylitis or in good health (not recorded which).

This clonotype was observed many times. The chain combines TRBV3-1 with TRBJ1-5; no definite D call. Germline V gene data show CDR1 as LGHDT and CDR2 as YNNKEL (reference sequence). The CDR3 loop spans 13 amino acids. V gave up 0 bases and J gave up 6 bases, with 6 bases separating them. The CDR3 DNA reads as TGTGCCAGCAGCCAAGAGTACAGTCAGCCCCAGCATTTT. Translating gives CASSQEYSQPQHF.

This clonotype has only a few counts. The chain recombines TRBV10-3 with TRBJ2-2; 7 bases line up with TRBD2. CDR3 length: 13 residues. Losses at the gene ends were 7 bases for V and 5 bases for J; bases not matched to a gene: 4. Germline loops: CDR1 ENHRY, CDR2 SYGVKD. CDR3 region: CAINGEGTGELFF. The CDR3 DNA is TGTGCCATCAACGGGGAGGGGACCGGGGAGCTGTTTTTT.

The chain combines TRBV7-6 with TRBJ2-7, with 8 bases matching TRBD1. The CDR3 length is 14 residues. The V gene end was trimmed by 5 bases and the J gene end by 5 bases; junction bases not matched to a gene: 8. Germline V gives CDR1 SGHVS, CDR2 FNYEAQ. CDR3 bases: TGTGCCAGCAGCACTTGGACAGGGTTTGACGAGCAGTACTTC. Translating gives CASSTWTGFDEQYF.

The table lists this clonotype with a count of one. The chain recombines TRBV19 with TRBJ2-3; 7 bases line up with TRBD2. The CDR3 covers 10 residues. Germline trimming cut 11 bases from V and 5 bases from J; bases unmatched to any gene: 1. Germline CDR1 and CDR2: LNHDA and SQIVND (reference sequence). The CDR3 nucleotides are TGTGCCGGGGAGGGAGATACGCAGTATTTT. It encodes CAGEGDTQYF.

The chain recombines TRBV24-1 with TRBJ2-1; TRBD2 matches 9 bases. J gave up 13 bases and V 3 bases, and 6 bases lay outside the gene matches. CDR1 and CDR2 (germline): KGHDR, SFDVKD. The CDR3 has 13 residues. Written as DNA, the CDR3 is TGTGCCACCAGTGATGAACTAGCGGGTTCCCAGTTCTTC. The encoded protein is CATSDELAGSQFF.

A few counts support this clonotype. This chain connects TRBV6-1 to TRBJ2-1, with D maybe TRBD1 (6 bases). The CDR3 is 15 residues long. Germline CDR1 MNHNS, CDR2 SASEGT. V shed 6 bases and J shed 0 bases, with 12 bases lying between them. The CDR3 reads CASRRGQSSYNEQFF. The CDR3 nucleotides are TGTGCCAGCAGGAGGGGACAAAGCTCCTACAATGAGCAGTTCTTC.

The chain joins TRBV20-1 to TRBJ2-5; D uncertain. Trimming stripped 7 bases from V and 4 bases from J, with 10 bases between. Germline loops: CDR1 DFQATT, CDR2 SNEGSKA (reference sequence). This CDR3 is 11 amino acids long. The CDR3 is CSVGSRETQYF. The DNA for the CDR3 is TGCAGTGTTGGCAGTAGAGAGACCCAGTACTTC.

This clonotype appeared a few times. The CDR3 coding sequence is TGTGCCAGCAGCTTAGGAGTTCAGTTCTTC. Protein: CASSLGVQFF. This chain connects TRBV7-9 to TRBJ2-1; D unclear. The CDR3 length is 10 residues. Germline V gene sequence: CDR1 SEHNR, CDR2 FQNEAQ (reference sequence). V was clipped by 1 base and J by 13 bases, with 5 bases between them. Variable domain in full (rest from reference TRBV7-9 and TRBJ2-1): DTGVSQNPRHKITKRGQNVTFRCDPISEHNRLYWYRQTLGQGPEFLTYFQNEAQLEKSRLLSDRFSAERPKGSFSTLEIQRTEQGDSAMYLCASSLGVQFFGPGTRLTVL.

This clonotype came up a few times. This rearrangement joins TRBV11-2 to TRBJ2-7; 7 bases are a match to TRBD2. Trimming removed 10 bases from V and 0 bases from J; junction bases left unmatched: 12. Germline V lookup: CDR1 SGHAT, CDR2 FQNNGV. The CDR3 consists of 15 residues. CDR3 amino acids: CATPTRTRSSYEQYF. CDR3 DNA: TGTGCCACCCCGACAAGGACTAGATCCTCCTACGAGCAGTACTTC. Together with reference TRBV11-2 and TRBJ2-7, the CDR3 gives the full variable domain: EAGVAQSPRYKIIEKRQSVAFWCNPISGHATLYWYQQILGQGPKLLIQFQNNGVVDDSQLPKDRFSAERLKGVDSTLKIQPAKLEDSAVYLCATPTRTRSSYEQYFGPGTRLTVT.

This chain links TRBV7-9 with TRBJ2-2, with 7 positions matching TRBD1. V shed 6 bases and J 0 bases; nucleotides not matched to a gene: 7. From germline, CDR1 is SEHNR and CDR2 FQNEAQ (reference sequence). The CDR3 extends over 16 amino acids. The CDR3 DNA is TGTGCCAGCAGTCCCATTCAGGGGGCGAACACCGGGGAGCTGTTTTTT. This gives the protein CASSPIQGANTGELFF.

The J gene is TRBJ2-5, the V gene TRBV6-4; 13 bases agree with TRBD2. Germline CDR1 reads MRHNA; CDR2 reads SNTAGT. With V trimmed by 5 bases and J by 2 bases, 2 bases remained unmatched. CDR3 length: 15 amino acids. CDR3 protein: CASSRTSGGQETQYF. CDR3 coding DNA: TGTGCCAGCAGTCGGACTAGCGGGGGACAAGAGACCCAGTACTTC.

The rearrangement joins TRBV7-9 to TRBJ2-1; D is unclear. This CDR3 has 12 residues. Germline CDR1 SEHNR, CDR2 FQNEAQ (reference sequence). Trimming removed 4 bases at V and 7 bases at J, with 8 bases between. The CDR3 is CASSSDQNEQFF. CDR3 sequence (DNA): TGTGCCAGCAGCTCAGACCAGAATGAGCAGTTCTTC. Looking up the rest from reference TRBV7-9 and TRBJ2-1 gives the full variable domain: DTGVSQNPRHKITKRGQNVTFRCDPISEHNRLYWYRQTLGQGPEFLTYFQNEAQLEKSRLLSDRFSAERPKGSFSTLEIQRTEQGDSAMYLCASSSDQNEQFFGPGTRLTVL.

This clonotype came up a few times. The chain recombines TRBV20-1 with TRBJ2-5; D possibly uses TRBD1 or TRBD2 (5 bases each). This CDR3 has 15 amino acids. The germline V gene has CDR1 DFQATT and CDR2 SNEGSKA (reference sequence). V shed 6 bases and J shed 2 bases, with 19 bases lying between them. For the CDR3, the DNA is TGCAGTGCCGTCGGTGGAGGACACGGGCAAGAGACCCAGTACTTC. As protein: CSAVGGGHGQETQYF.

This clonotype has just a few counts. V is TRBV4-1 and J is TRBJ1-2, with D possibly being TRBD1 (5 bases). Germline-derived CDR1 and CDR2 are MGHRA and YSYEKL. Trimming left V 8 bases short and J 6 bases short, with 10 bases between. This CDR3 comprises 11 residues. DNA of the CDR3: TGCGCCAGCCAAGGGGATCATGGCTACACCTTC. The encoded protein is CASQGDHGYTF.

This clonotype was observed a few times. The chain links TRBV20-1 to TRBJ2-7, with D maybe TRBD2 (5 bases). The CDR3 runs 13 residues. V lost 1 base, J lost 3 bases, and 10 bases lay in between. Germline lookup yields CDR1 DFQATT and CDR2 SNEGSKA (reference sequence). The DNA for the CDR3 is TGCAGTGCTAGAGTGGCGGGCATCTACGAGCAGTACTTC. Translated: CSARVAGIYEQYF.

This chain connects TRBV7-9 to TRBJ2-2; D is undetermined. This CDR3 is built from 13 residues. Trimming left V 11 bases short and J 5 bases short, with 15 bases between. Germline CDR1 SEHNR, CDR2 FQNEAQ (reference sequence). The CDR3 spells CAPLRVETGELFF. CDR3 DNA sequence: TGTGCCCCCCTAAGGGTGGAGACCGGGGAGCTGTTTTTT.

The gene calls are TRBV27 and TRBJ2-3; 8 bases are a match to TRBD2. Trimming removed 0 bases from V and 10 bases from J; junction bases left unmatched: 3. The germline CDR1 and CDR2 sequences are MNHEY and SMNVEV (reference sequence). The CDR3 is made up of 13 amino acids. The CDR3 coding sequence is TGTGCCAGCAGTTTATCGGGACTAGGTTCGCAGTATTTT. Translated, it gives CASSLSGLGSQYF.

In DNA, the CDR3 is TGTGCCAGCAGTTACTCGAGGGCGGTCTACGAGCAGTACTTC. This translates into CASSYSRAVYEQYF. This sequence joins TRBV6-5 and TRBJ2-7; D is possibly TRBD2 (5 bases). This CDR3 has 14 amino acids. V was shortened by 0 bases and J by 3 bases, with 9 bases between the two germline ends. Germline CDR1 and CDR2: MNHEY and SVGAGI.

This chain uses TRBV4-1 with TRBJ2-7; the match to TRBD1 covers 7 bases. This CDR3 has 13 residues. CDR1 MGHRA and CDR2 YSYEKL come from the germline V gene. V trimming: 0 bases; J trimming: 5 bases; junction bases outside the gene matches: 1. The CDR3 DNA sequence: TGCGCCAGCAGCCAAGAAGGGGGCGACGAGCAGTACTTC. Protein product: CASSQEGGDEQYF.

The V and J genes are TRBV29-1 and TRBJ2-6; TRBD1 might be the D (6 bases). Germline assignment: CDR1 SQVTM and CDR2 ANQGSEA. The CDR3 sequence is 16 residues long. V was pared by 4 bases and J by 0 bases, with 13 bases between. The CDR3: CSVGYRESSGANVLTF. The DNA for the CDR3 is TGCAGCGTTGGGTACAGGGAGAGCTCTGGGGCCAACGTCCTGACTTTC.

This clonotype was found a few times. J is TRBJ2-3 and V is TRBV7-8; the match to TRBD2 covers 9 bases. Trimming removed 5 bases from V and 2 bases from J; junction bases left unmatched: 5. This CDR3 has 15 amino acids. The V gene's germline CDR1 is SGHVS and CDR2 FQNEAQ. CDR3 region: CASSPLAGITDTQYF. DNA for the CDR3: TGTGCCAGCAGCCCCCTAGCGGGGATCACAGATACGCAGTATTTT.

The rearrangement links TRBV6-5 to TRBJ2-3, with D possibly matching TRBD1 (6 bases). With 0 bases removed from V and 2 bases from J, the gap between germline ends came to 15 bases. CDR3 length equals 17 residues. Germline lookup yields CDR1 MNHEY and CDR2 SVGAGI. DNA of the CDR3: TGTGCCAGCAGTTACTCGCTCGCAGGGGCACTCACAGATACGCAGTATTTT. Amino acid sequence: CASSYSLAGALTDTQYF.

This rearrangement joins TRBV12-3 or TRBV12-4 to TRBJ2-1; 9 bases agree with TRBD1. CDR3 length: 14 amino acids. The trim removed 6 bases at V and 0 bases at J, leaving 0 bases unmatched. The CDR3 loop is CASRGQGSYNEQFF. The CDR3 bases are TGTGCCAGCAGGGGACAGGGCTCCTACAATGAGCAGTTCTTC.

This clonotype was picked up a small number of times. In DNA, the CDR3 is TGTGCCACCAGCAGAGGTGCCACGGGTGAGACCCAGTACTTC. It codes for CATSRGATGETQYF. The chain employs TRBV15 and TRBJ2-5, with D hard to call. The CDR3 spans 14 residues. V gave up 1 base and J gave up 5 bases, with 11 bases separating them. Germline V lookup: CDR1 LNHNV, CDR2 YYDKDF (reference sequence). The complete variable domain, with remaining parts taken from reference TRBV15 and TRBJ2-5, reads DAMVIQNPRYQVTQFGKPVTLSCSQTLNHNVMYWYQQKSSQAPKLLFHYYDKDFNNEADTPDNFQSRRPNTSFCFLDIRSPGLGDTAMYLCATSRGATGETQYFGPGTRLLVL.

As for this clonotype: An end of the junction differs from the germline gene, which may be a read error. The CDR3 DNA is TGTGCCAGCAGTCCTACAGGGGGCTCCCACGAGCAGTACTTC. This translates into CASSPTGGSHEQYF. The chain recombines TRBV13 with TRBJ2-7, with TRBD1 matching 9 bases. There are 14 residues in the CDR3. CDR1 is PRHDT and CDR2 is FYEKMQ in the germline V gene (reference sequence).

The rearrangement links TRBV7-6 to TRBJ1-1; D gene ambiguous. Germline assignment: CDR1 SGHVS and CDR2 FNYEAQ. Trimming stripped 6 bases from V and 2 bases from J, with 13 bases between. This CDR3 region has 14 residues. The CDR3 sequence is CASSRDPLNTEAFF. CDR3 nucleotide sequence: TGTGCCAGCAGTCGTGACCCCTTAAACACTGAAGCTTTCTTT.

The rearrangement uses TRBV29-1 and TRBJ1-2; TRBD1 matches at 8 bases. The germline gives CDR1 SQVTM, CDR2 ANQGSEA. CDR3 length: 13 amino acids. Trimming at V came to 3 bases and at J to 4 bases, leaving 4 bases not matched to a gene. The CDR3 region is CSVESGGSYGYTF. The CDR3 DNA reads TGCAGCGTTGAGTCAGGGGGCTCCTATGGCTACACCTTC.

The chain is built from TRBV4-1 and TRBJ2-3; D may correspond to TRBD1 or TRBD2 (5 bases each). The ends were cut back, 8 bases at V and 3 bases at J, with 18 bases in the middle. The CDR3 consists of 15 residues. Germline V gene data show CDR1 as MGHRA and CDR2 as YSYEKL. CDR3 protein: CASFPLWDETDTQYF. In DNA, the CDR3 is TGCGCCAGCTTCCCCCTGTGGGACGAAACAGATACGCAGTATTTT.

This clonotype was counted only a few times. The chain has TRBV15 and TRBJ2-3; D remains ambiguous. Germline assignment: CDR1 LNHNV and CDR2 YYDKDF (reference sequence). V lost 4 bases to trimming and J lost 8 bases, with 16 bases between them. This CDR3 region has 14 residues. CDR3 residues: CATSTGRSSGTQYF. CDR3 DNA sequence: TGTGCCACCAGCACCGGACGGTCCAGTGGTACGCAGTATTTT.

This clonotype was counted only a few times. The chain couples TRBV20-1 to TRBJ2-7, with 7 bases lining up with TRBD1. Losses at the gene ends were 3 bases for V and 0 bases for J; bases not matched to a gene: 2. This CDR3 comprises 13 residues. Germline values: CDR1 DFQATT, CDR2 SNEGSKA (reference sequence). The CDR3: CSASRDSSYEQYF. CDR3 bases: TGCAGTGCTAGCCGGGACAGCTCCTACGAGCAGTACTTC.